The 20 T cell receptor beta chains listed next were all sequenced from one sample in a study of Graves' ophthalmopathy and Graves' hyperthyroidism. For repertoire sequencing, the TCR beta CDR3 regions were amplified from RNA transcripts. In the first round, RT-PCR was carried out with HTBI primers, and a multiplex PCR formed the second round. TCRdb reprocessed the multiplex PCR reads via MiXCR and lists one record per CDR3 protein. The profile shows some 170,000 distinct CDR3 sequences, 35% to 45% of them singletons. The sample taken for sequencing was peripheral blood. These receptors came from a man aged 25-45 years with Graves' ophthalmopathy.

This clonotype occurred once. The chain employs TRBV7-2 and TRBJ2-5, with no clear D. CDR1 is SGHTA and CDR2 is FQGNSA in the germline V gene. This CDR3 has 13 amino acids. Trimming removed 4 bases at V and 1 base at J, with 7 bases between. The CDR3 loop is CASSSILQETQYF. CDR3 nucleotide sequence: TGTGCCAGCAGCTCCATCCTCCAAGAGACCCAGTACTTC. Variable domain in full (rest from reference TRBV7-2 and TRBJ2-5): GAGVSQSPSNKVTEKGKDVELRCDPISGHTALYWYRQSLGQGLEFLIYFQGNSAPDKSGLPSDRFSAERTGGSVSTLTIQRTQQEDSAVYLCASSSILQETQYFGPGTRLLVL.

This sequence joins TRBV20-1 and TRBJ2-7, with 8 bases identical to TRBD1. CDR1 and CDR2 (germline): DFQATT, SNEGSKA (reference sequence). After removal of 7 bases from V and 4 bases from J, the junction contained 12 bases not matched to a gene. The CDR3 is 14 residues long. CDR3 DNA: TGCAGTGTTACCCCCAAGGACAGGGTATACGAGCAGTACTTC. This encodes CSVTPKDRVYEQYF.

This clonotype has ten or more counts. The chain carries TRBV10-3 and TRBJ1-5, with 7 bases aligning to TRBD1. The germline V gene encodes CDR1 ENHRY and CDR2 SYGVKD. This CDR3 is built from 15 residues. The junction had 7 bases not matched to a gene; V was cut back by 3 bases and J by 5 bases. The CDR3 protein is CAISESGQADQPQHF. CDR3 DNA sequence: TGTGCCATCAGTGAAAGTGGACAGGCTGATCAGCCCCAGCATTTT.

Only one count was recorded for this clonotype. J is TRBJ2-5 and V is TRBV11-2; TRBD2 matches at 9 bases. CDR1 is SGHAT and CDR2 is FQNNGV in the germline V gene. The CDR3 sequence is 18 residues long. The junction had 16 bases not matched to a gene; V was cut back by 3 bases and J by 5 bases. The chain's CDR3 is CASSFIQMAGGPWETQYF. CDR3 DNA sequence: TGTGCCAGCAGCTTCATTCAGATGGCGGGGGGGCCTTGGGAGACCCAGTACTTC.

The chain links TRBV6-1 to TRBJ1-1; D gene unclear. CDR1 and CDR2 from the germline V gene are MNHNS and SASEGT. The germline V and J ends were trimmed by 4 bases and 8 bases, with 17 bases remaining between them. The CDR3 loop spans 14 amino acids. CDR3 coding DNA: TGTGCCAGCAGTGGGCTGGCCGGGTCTGCCGAAGCTTTCTTT. Protein sequence: CASSGLAGSAEAFF.

This clonotype was counted at least ten times. The chain is built from TRBV28 and TRBJ1-6; D is perhaps TRBD1 (6 bases). CDR3 size: 16 residues. Trimming pared 7 bases from V and 8 bases from J, leaving 21 bases between. Per the germline V gene, CDR1 is MDHEN and CDR2 is SYDVKM. CDR3 sequence reads: CASTRDNPSLDSPLHF. CDR3 nucleotide sequence: TGTGCCAGCACCCGGGACAATCCTTCCCTCGATTCACCCCTCCACTTT.

This clonotype came up many times. The chain has TRBV25-1 and TRBJ2-7; 9 bases match TRBD1. CDR3 length: 16 residues. V dropped 2 bases and J dropped 4; count of bases not matched to a gene: 9. Germline assignment: CDR1 MGHDK and CDR2 SYGVNS. The CDR3 DNA reads TGTGCCAGCAGTGAAGGGGCCGGGACAGGGCTATACGAGCAGTACTTC. Protein: CASSEGAGTGLYEQYF.

The rearrangement uses TRBV6-1 and TRBJ1-1, with D hard to call. CDR1 MNHNS and CDR2 SASEGT come from the germline V gene. The CDR3 extends over 14 amino acids. The ends were cut back, 6 bases at V and 1 base at J, with 12 bases in the middle. Here the CDR3 DNA reads TGTGCCAGCAGCCGCGGGTTTGGGAACACTGAAGCTTTCTTT. Its protein product is CASSRGFGNTEAFF.

This clonotype was found many times. This sequence joins TRBV2 and TRBJ2-2; 9 bases line up with TRBD1. Looked up from germline, CDR1 is SNHLY and CDR2 is FYNNEI. Trimming removed 7 bases from V and 6 bases from J; junction bases left unmatched: 6. The CDR3 totals 14 residues. The CDR3 here is CASKWDRDSGELFF. CDR3 bases: TGTGCCAGCAAGTGGGACAGGGACTCCGGGGAGCTGTTTTTT.

The chain couples TRBV6-5 to TRBJ2-2; no clear D gene. Germline V gene sequence: CDR1 MNHEY, CDR2 SVGAGI. The germline V and J ends were trimmed by 0 bases and 5 bases, with 13 bases remaining between them. This CDR3 is 16 amino acids long. CDR3 in amino acids: CASSYSIHSSTGELFF. The CDR3 coding sequence is TGTGCCAGCAGTTACTCGATTCATAGCAGTACCGGGGAGCTGTTTTTT.

This chain links TRBV28 with TRBJ1-2; D call uncertain. The ends were cut back, 9 bases at V and 3 bases at J, with 14 bases in the middle. The germline gives CDR1 MDHEN, CDR2 SYDVKM. This CDR3 region has 13 residues. As DNA, the CDR3 is TGTGCCAGTCGTGAAGAAACTCACTATGGCTACACCTTC. Translated, it gives CASREETHYGYTF.

The chain uses TRBV6-1 and TRBJ1-1, with TRBD1 matching 8 bases. This CDR3 contains 16 residues. With 2 bases clipped from V and 3 bases from J, the junction kept 8 bases outside the gene matches. Germline CDR1 and CDR2: MNHNS and SASEGT. In nucleotides, the CDR3 is TGTGCCAGCAGTGAACAGGGGGCTGATGTGTACACTGAAGCTTTCTTT. Translated: CASSEQGADVYTEAFF.

This clonotype was seen at least ten times. The V gene is TRBV7-6, the J gene TRBJ2-7; D call uncertain. CDR1 is SGHVS, CDR2 FNYEAQ, per germline. V was shortened by 7 bases and J by 5 bases, with 18 bases between the two germline ends. The CDR3 totals 14 residues. CDR3 in DNA: TGTGCCAGCACCTCCCCCACTGGAAACCACGAGCAGTACTTC. It yields the protein CASTSPTGNHEQYF. Full variable domain (outside the CDR3, taken from reference TRBV7-6 and TRBJ2-7): GAGVSQSPRYKVTKRGQDVALRCDPISGHVSLYWYRQALGQGPEFLTYFNYEAQQDKSGLPNDRFSAERPEGSISTLTIQRTEQRDSAMYRCASTSPTGNHEQYFGPGTRLTVT.

This clonotype was detected ten times or more. The chain employs TRBV15 and TRBJ1-1; D is undetermined. The CDR3 is made up of 14 amino acids. V lost 0 bases, J lost 4 bases, and 9 bases lay in between. Germline CDR1 reads LNHNV; CDR2 reads YYDKDF (reference sequence). In DNA form, the CDR3 reads TGTGCCACCAGCAGAGATCAGGTCGGCACTGAAGCTTTCTTT. It translates to CATSRDQVGTEAFF.

Only a few counts were recorded for this clonotype. The rearrangement joins TRBV27 to TRBJ1-2, with 8 positions matching TRBD1. CDR3 size: 14 residues. Germline assignment: CDR1 MNHEY and CDR2 SMNVEV (reference sequence). V shed 3 bases and J 5 bases; nucleotides not matched to a gene: 5. The CDR3 nucleotides are TGTGCCAGCAGTTTTTCTGGACAGGGTTATGGCTACACCTTC. Residues: CASSFSGQGYGYTF.

This clonotype was seen once. The chain combines TRBV6-1 with TRBJ2-5; D is ambiguous. The CDR3 runs 11 residues. Between the trimmed V and J ends, which lost 11 bases and 1 base, there was a span of 8 bases. Germline assignment: CDR1 MNHNS and CDR2 SASEGT. The CDR3 region is CARDVQETQYF. The CDR3 region has the DNA TGTGCCCGAGACGTCCAAGAGACCCAGTACTTC.

This clonotype appeared once. The rearrangement uses TRBV12-3 or TRBV12-4 and TRBJ1-2; 7 bases match TRBD1. V trimming: 5 bases; J trimming: 4 bases; junction bases outside the gene matches: 7. The CDR3 has 14 amino acids. The CDR3 DNA follows: TGTGCCAGCAGTCGCGAGGGACAGACCTATGGCTACACCTTC. This gives the protein CASSREGQTYGYTF.

This clonotype appeared many times. The chain couples TRBV19 to TRBJ2-2; D call uncertain. Deletions cut 4 bases from V and 8 bases from J, with 11 bases between. Germline V lookup: CDR1 LNHDA, CDR2 SQIVND (reference sequence). The CDR3 contains 13 residues. CDR3 bases: TGTGCCAGTAGTACCACCCGTCAGGGGGAGCTGTTTTTT. Encoded protein: CASSTTRQGELFF.

The genes are TRBV6-5 and TRBJ1-1; tentatively, D is TRBD1 (5 bases). V lost 0 bases and J lost 7, with 12 bases in between. CDR3 length: 14 amino acids. Per the germline V gene, CDR1 is MNHEY and CDR2 is SVGAGI. The CDR3 reads CASSYSGLHGEAFF. The CDR3, as DNA: TGTGCCAGCAGTTACTCGGGGCTGCATGGTGAAGCTTTCTTT.

This clonotype was picked up many times. The V and J genes are TRBV2 and TRBJ2-7; TRBD2 aligns across 7 bases. V lost 8 bases, J lost 0 bases, and 4 bases stayed unmatched. The CDR3 loop spans 13 amino acids. Germline loops: CDR1 SNHLY, CDR2 FYNNEI. CDR3 nucleotide sequence: TGTGCCAGCTCCCGGGACTACTCCTACGAGCAGTACTTC. Its protein product is CASSRDYSYEQYF. Combining the CDR3 with reference TRBV2 and TRBJ2-7 gives the whole variable domain EPEVTQTPSHQVTQMGQEVILRCVPISNHLYFYWYRQILGQKVEFLVSFYNNEISEKSEIFDDQFSVERPDGSNFTLKIRSTKLEDSAMYFCASSRDYSYEQYFGPGTRLTVT.